Listed here are 26 T cell receptor beta chains from one sample, sequenced in a study of blood T cell repertoires in COVID-19. TCRdb's table, derived via immunoSEQ multiplex PCR, lists solely in-frame clones and lacks some. The table has 200,000 to 250,000 clones, about 91% seen once; the top ten hold just over 2.5%. The sequenced material came from PBMCs or T cells enriched from blood (not recorded which). These receptors were obtained from a young woman with acute COVID-19.

The chain recombines TRBV19 with TRBJ1-5, with a weak D call TRBD1 (6 bases). Germline lookup yields CDR1 LNHDA and CDR2 SQIVND (reference sequence). Trimming cost V 10 bases and J 5 bases, with 21 bases left between them. The CDR3 loop spans 15 amino acids. DNA for the CDR3: TGTGCCACCGTCGGTCCGACAGGTACTTATCAGCCCCAGCATTTT. Translation: CATVGPTGTYQPQHF.

The chain uses TRBV9 and TRBJ2-7, with a weak D call TRBD1 (7 bases). From germline, CDR1 is SGDLS and CDR2 YYNGEE. V lost 4 bases and J lost 3, with 20 bases in between. The CDR3 has 16 amino acids. Here the CDR3 reads CASSPKQGTSLYEQYF. The CDR3 coding sequence is TGTGCCAGCAGCCCTAAACAGGGGACTTCTCTCTACGAGCAGTACTTC. Full variable domain (rest looked up from reference TRBV9 and TRBJ2-7): DSGVTQTPKHLITATGQRVTLRCSPRSGDLSVYWYQQSLDQGLQFLIQYYNGEERAKGNILERFSAQQFPDLHSELNLSSLELGDSALYFCASSPKQGTSLYEQYFGPGTRLTVT.

The chain employs TRBV2 and TRBJ1-2; TRBD1 is a possible D gene (6 bases). The CDR3 totals 15 residues. V lost 6 bases, J lost 2 bases, and 16 bases lay in between. CDR1 and CDR2 (germline): SNHLY, FYNNEI. DNA for the CDR3: TGTGCCAGCAGGGCACGCGGGGGCGGAAACTATGGCTACACCTTC. It encodes CASRARGGGNYGYTF.

The genes are TRBV5-1 and TRBJ1-5; the D gene is possibly TRBD1 (5 bases). This CDR3 spans 16 amino acids. The germline V gene encodes CDR1 SGHRS and CDR2 YFSETQ. Trimming removed 0 bases from V and 4 bases from J, with 14 bases in between. The CDR3 DNA reads TGCGCCAGCAGCTTGGATGGGCAGGACAATAATCAGCCCCAGCATTTT. Translation gives CASSLDGQDNNQPQHF.

The CDR3 sequence is CASSRGDEQFF. For the CDR3, the DNA is TGTGCCAGCAGTCGGGGTGATGAGCAGTTCTTC. J is TRBJ2-1 and V is TRBV2; weak D call: TRBD2 (5 bases). Per the germline V gene, CDR1 is SNHLY and CDR2 is FYNNEI. Trimming removed 5 bases at V and 8 bases at J, with 7 bases between. CDR3 length: 11 amino acids.

A single count supports this clone. The CDR3 region has the DNA TGCGCCAGCAGCTTGGGTACAGGGAGCTCCTACGAGCAGTACTTC. Protein: CASSLGTGSSYEQYF. V usage is TRBV5-1 and J usage is TRBJ2-7; weak D call: TRBD1 (6 bases). Germline V gene sequence: CDR1 SGHRS, CDR2 YFSETQ. Trimming removed 0 bases from V and 0 bases from J, with 10 bases in between. CDR3 length equals 15 residues.

The gene calls are TRBV5-1 and TRBJ2-3; 8 bases agree with TRBD2. After removal of 5 bases from V and 3 bases from J, the junction contained 11 bases not matched to a gene. CDR1 SGHRS and CDR2 YFSETQ come from the germline V gene. This CDR3 has 16 amino acids. In DNA form, the CDR3 reads TGCGCCAGCAGTTTGCATTTAGCGGGGCGGACAGATACGCAGTATTTT. This gives the protein CASSLHLAGRTDTQYF.

This chain connects TRBV18 to TRBJ1-1, with D tentatively TRBD1 (6 bases). Germline CDR1 is KGHSH and CDR2 is LQKENI. The V gene lost 1 base and the J gene lost 1 base, with 10 bases spanning the gap. The CDR3 covers 15 residues. This chain's CDR3 is CASSPLQGQNTEAFF. The CDR3 nucleotides are TGTGCCAGCTCACCACTACAGGGCCAGAACACTGAAGCTTTCTTT.

CDR3: CASKREAEKLFF. The CDR3 coding sequence is TGTGCCAGCAAGCGGGAGGCCGAAAAACTGTTTTTT. The V gene is TRBV12-3 or TRBV12-4, the J gene TRBJ1-4; D ambiguous. V gave up 7 bases and J gave up 8 bases, with 11 bases separating them. The CDR3 contains 12 residues.

The chain couples TRBV6-1 to TRBJ2-7; the D is unclear. CDR1 is MNHNS, CDR2 SASEGT, per germline. The CDR3 covers 13 residues. V dropped 2 bases and J dropped 6 bases, with 11 bases sitting between them. DNA of the CDR3: TGTGCCAGCAGTGAAACACAGAGTTTCGAGCAGTACTTC. This translates into CASSETQSFEQYF.

The table lists this clone with a count of one. This sequence joins TRBV3-1 (or the pseudogene TRBV3-2) and TRBJ2-2; TRBD1 agrees at 9 bases. Germline assignment: CDR1 LGHDT and CDR2 YNNKEL (reference sequence). The V gene end was trimmed by 4 bases and the J gene end by 5 bases; junction bases not matched to a gene: 8. The CDR3 totals 16 residues. The CDR3 bases are TGTGCCAGCAGCCCCAAAGGACAGGGGATAACCGGGGAGCTGTTTTTT. It codes for CASSPKGQGITGELFF.

The chain carries TRBV5-8 and TRBJ2-3; TRBD2 matches 10 bases. Unmatched junction bases numbered 14, after V lost 4 bases and J lost 6 bases. Germline CDR1 and CDR2: SGHTS and YDEGEE. CDR3 length: 17 amino acids. CDR3 coding DNA: TGTGCCAGCAGCCCCCTGGTGCTAGCGGGGGCAGGCGATACGCAGTATTTT. It is translated as CASSPLVLAGAGDTQYF.

This clone showed up just once. The genes are TRBV7-9 and TRBJ1-1; a possible D gene is TRBD1 (6 bases). Germline V gene lookup returns CDR1 SEHNR and CDR2 FQNEAQ (reference sequence). The CDR3 spans 14 residues. The V end lost 5 bases, the J end lost 1 base, and 11 bases lay between the germline ends. The CDR3 region is CASSPQGPNTEAFF. In DNA, the CDR3 is TGTGCCAGCAGCCCACAGGGACCGAACACTGAAGCTTTCTTT.

The V call is TRBV3-1 (or the pseudogene TRBV3-2), the J call TRBJ2-1; 10 bases are a match to TRBD2. Germline-derived CDR1 and CDR2 are LGHDT and YNNKEL (reference sequence). The length of the CDR3 is 17 residues. The ends lost 4 bases at V and 7 bases at J; junction bases unmatched: 13. The CDR3: CASSPSTSSGGRNEQFF. The CDR3 coding sequence is TGTGCCAGCAGCCCGTCGACCTCTAGCGGGGGTCGGAATGAGCAGTTCTTC.

J is TRBJ1-1 and V is TRBV18; D may be TRBD1 (6 bases). Trimming left V 6 bases short and J 1 base short, with 21 bases between. The CDR3 contains 17 residues. Germline CDR1 is KGHSH and CDR2 is LQKENI. The CDR3: CASSPSRGGTRNTEAFF. CDR3 sequence (DNA): TGTGCCAGCTCCCCCTCTAGAGGGGGGACTAGGAACACTGAAGCTTTCTTT.

The chain has TRBV27 and TRBJ2-1; TRBD1 is a possible D gene (5 bases). This CDR3 is 17 amino acids long. CDR1 is MNHEY and CDR2 is SMNVEV in the germline V gene (reference sequence). V was cut by 1 base and J by 3 bases, with 16 bases left in between. The CDR3 DNA is TGTGCCAGCAGTTTATACTTAGCTAGGACAAGCTACAATGAGCAGTTCTTC. This gives the protein CASSLYLARTSYNEQFF.

The genes are TRBV5-8 and TRBJ2-6; D unresolved. This CDR3 comprises 15 residues. Trimming took 5 bases from V and 0 from J, leaving 9 bases between them. CDR1 and CDR2 (germline): SGHTS, YDEGEE. The CDR3 region has the DNA TGTGCCAGCAGTTTGAGGAGCTCTGGGGCCAACGTCCTGACTTTC. Translation gives CASSLRSSGANVLTF.

The chain couples TRBV4-3 to TRBJ2-5; 7 bases map to TRBD2. With 0 bases clipped from V and 4 bases from J, the junction kept 5 bases outside the gene matches. The germline V gene encodes CDR1 LGHNA and CDR2 YSLEER. This CDR3 region has 15 residues. The CDR3, as DNA: TGCGCCAGCAGCCAAGAGCAGGGAGGGCGAGAGACCCAGTACTTC. Translated, it gives CASSQEQGGRETQYF.

The J gene is TRBJ1-4, the V gene TRBV12-5; 11 bases line up with TRBD1. Germline V lookup: CDR1 LGHNT, CDR2 FRNRAP. The CDR3 length is 16 residues. V gave up 6 bases and J gave up 5 bases; unmatched junction bases: 8. The CDR3 nucleotides read TGTGCTAGTGGCCACCCGGACAGGGGGCGGAATGAAAAACTGTTTTTT. Its protein is CASGHPDRGRNEKLFF.

J is TRBJ1-4 and V is TRBV3-1 (or the pseudogene TRBV3-2), with D maybe TRBD1 (6 bases). V shed 0 bases and J shed 7 bases, with 15 bases lying between them. The CDR3 is made up of 16 amino acids. Germline lookup yields CDR1 LGHDT and CDR2 YNNKEL (reference sequence). CDR3 DNA sequence: TGTGCCAGCAGCCAAGATATGGGAACAGGGAGTGAAAAACTGTTTTTT. It yields the protein CASSQDMGTGSEKLFF.

This clone showed up just a few times. The rearrangement links TRBV5-1 to TRBJ1-6; tentatively, D is TRBD1 (6 bases). The CDR3 loop spans 14 amino acids. The V gene lost 0 bases and the J gene lost 13 bases, with 14 bases spanning the gap. Germline-derived CDR1 and CDR2 are SGHRS and YFSETQ. The CDR3 sequence is CASSLEGGPPPLHF. DNA for the CDR3: TGCGCCAGCAGCTTGGAAGGGGGACCCCCGCCCCTCCACTTT.

The rearrangement links TRBV4-3 to TRBJ1-2; D call uncertain. The germline CDR1 and CDR2 sequences are LGHNA and YSLEER. The CDR3 runs to 14 residues. Trimming took off 0 bases at V and 5 bases at J, with 10 bases between the two ends. CDR3: CASSQDKPSYGYTF. DNA for the CDR3: TGCGCCAGCAGCCAAGATAAGCCTAGTTATGGCTACACCTTC.

This clone has only one observation. J is TRBJ1-1 and V is TRBV5-1, with D perhaps TRBD1 (5 bases). V was cut by 6 bases and J by 4 bases, with 19 bases left in between. The CDR3 loop spans 15 amino acids. The germline V gene encodes CDR1 SGHRS and CDR2 YFSETQ. CDR3 coding DNA: TGCGCCAGCAAAGGGGTCCCGAGGGAGGGCACTGAAGCTTTCTTT. Translating it yields CASKGVPREGTEAFF.

The chain combines TRBV10-3 with TRBJ1-6, with D maybe TRBD1 (5 bases). V dropped 5 bases and J dropped 4 bases, with 12 bases sitting between them. Germline CDR1 is ENHRY and CDR2 is SYGVKD. The CDR3 runs 15 residues. CDR3 DNA: TGTGCCATCAGTAACGACAGACTTTATAATTCACCCCTCCACTTT. It is translated as CAISNDRLYNSPLHF.

The V gene is TRBV4-1, the J gene TRBJ2-3, with 8 nucleotides matching TRBD2. Germline assignment: CDR1 MGHRA and CDR2 YSYEKL. J was trimmed by 4 bases and V by 1 base; bases with no gene match: 13. The CDR3 is 18 amino acids. CDR3 amino acids: CASSQVRGGTWFADTQYF. The DNA of the CDR3 is TGCGCCAGCAGCCAAGTACGGGGGGGCACTTGGTTCGCAGATACGCAGTATTTT.

This clone was seen a few times. The chain joins TRBV25-1 to TRBJ1-5, with TRBD1 identical over 8 bases. The ends lost 3 bases at V and 0 bases at J; junction bases unmatched: 4. Germline assignment: CDR1 MGHDK and CDR2 SYGVNS. The CDR3 contains 16 residues. The CDR3 reads CASSDGTGDSNQPQHF. In DNA form, the CDR3 reads TGTGCCAGCAGTGACGGGACAGGCGATAGCAATCAGCCCCAGCATTTT.